Presented here are 25 T cell receptor beta chains from one specimen sequenced in a study of T cells expressing NK-cell markers. No DNA is given; TCRdb re-called the 5' RACE reads and lists each CDR3 protein once. This sample lists hundreds of thousands of distinct CDR3 sequences; its ten largest clones have about 4.2%. The sequenced material came from blood T cells: a sorted CD56 or NKG2C T cell subset, CD4+ or CD8+ T cells, or bulk PBMC T cells (not recorded which). These receptors came from a woman between 18 and 69 years old in good health.

The rearrangement joins TRBV5-6 to TRBJ1-2; there is no DNA to check the TCRdb D call of TRBD1. The CDR3 totals 17 residues. Germline V gene sequence: CDR1 SGHDT, CDR2 YYEEEE. This chain's CDR3 is CASSFYPMTGINYGYTF.

The chain couples TRBV6-2 or TRBV6-3 to TRBJ2-7; TCRdb picks TRBD1, but there is no DNA to check that call. Germline V gene sequence: CDR1 MNHEY, CDR2 SVGEGT. The CDR3 loop spans 15 amino acids. The CDR3 protein is CASSMTGGKTYEQYF.

CDR3 sequence: CASSEGRVQHF. V gene TRBV6-1 combines with J gene TRBJ1-5. This CDR3 contains 11 residues. Germline CDR1 and CDR2: MNHNS and SASEGT.

The CDR3 loop reads CASSLGPAGFNEKLFF. The chain links TRBV5-1 to TRBJ1-4; TCRdb's D call, TRBD1, is unchecked because there is no DNA. Germline values: CDR1 SGHRS, CDR2 YFSETQ. The CDR3 is 16 amino acids.

The CDR3 spells CASSFQDSTEAFF. The rearrangement joins TRBV7-3 to TRBJ1-1. This CDR3 contains 13 residues. Germline V CDR1 and CDR2: SGHTA, FQGTGA. Supplemented by reference TRBV7-3 and TRBJ1-1, the full variable domain reads GAGVSQTPSNKVTEKGKYVELRCDPISGHTALYWYRQSLGQGPEFLIYFQGTGAADDSGLPNDRFFAVRPEGSVSTLKIQRTERGDSAVYLCASSFQDSTEAFFGQGTRLTVV.

This chain links TRBV10-3 with TRBJ2-1; TCRdb calls TRBD1, which cannot be checked without DNA. Germline CDR1 and CDR2: ENHRY and SYGVKD. The CDR3 is 12 residues long. The chain's CDR3 is CAISRKGVGQFF.

The chain carries TRBV3-1 and TRBJ2-2; checking the TCRdb D call of TRBD1 is not possible without DNA. The CDR3 sequence is 14 residues long. Germline CDR1 is LGHDT and CDR2 is YNNKEL (reference sequence). The CDR3 sequence is CASSQDSGNGELFF.

The chain links TRBV6-1 to TRBJ1-5. Germline loops: CDR1 MNHNS, CDR2 SASEGT. This CDR3 has 15 residues. CDR3 region: CASSDRPPRGQPQHF.

The gene calls are TRBV6-1 and TRBJ1-5; TCRdb's D call of TRBD1 is untestable without DNA. The CDR3 has 14 amino acids. The germline CDR1 and CDR2 sequences are MNHNS and SASEGT. This chain's CDR3 is CASSPGRGNQPQHF.

The J gene is TRBJ2-7, the V gene TRBV7-2; TCRdb calls TRBD1, which cannot be checked without DNA. Germline CDR1 reads SGHTA; CDR2 reads FQGNSA. This CDR3 contains 14 residues. The CDR3 spells CASSLNRGLDEQYF.

This chain joins TRBV9 and TRBJ2-1; with no DNA, the TCRdb D assignment of TRBD2 cannot be verified. Germline V gene lookup returns CDR1 SGDLS and CDR2 YYNGEE. CDR3 length: 18 amino acids. This CDR3 is CASSVGREWESAYNEQFF.

The gene calls are TRBV20-1 and TRBJ2-1; lacking DNA, the TRBD1 call made by TCRdb goes unchecked. CDR3 length: 12 residues. Germline CDR1 reads DFQATT; CDR2 reads SNEGSKA (reference sequence). The CDR3 sequence is CSASGGYNEQFF.

This CDR3 is CASSRTSRKTQYF. This chain connects TRBV4-2 to TRBJ2-5; the D call from TCRdb, TRBD2, cannot be confirmed without DNA. The CDR3 has 13 residues. From germline, CDR1 is LGHNA and CDR2 YNFKEQ.

The CDR3 region is CATSPLSGRGTDTQYF. The rearrangement links TRBV5-1 to TRBJ2-3; TCRdb's D call of TRBD2 is untestable without DNA. The CDR3 consists of 16 residues. Germline V gene sequence: CDR1 SGHRS, CDR2 YFSETQ.

The chain recombines TRBV5-1 with TRBJ2-3; no DNA is available, so the TRBD1 call from TCRdb remains unchecked. The CDR3 runs to 15 residues. The germline V gene has CDR1 SGHRS and CDR2 YFSETQ. This chain's CDR3 is CASSRLTGVEDTQYF.

The chain links TRBV7-2 to TRBJ1-2. CDR1 is SGHTA and CDR2 is FQGNSA in the germline V gene. The CDR3 has 16 residues. The CDR3 loop is CASSRHQDVANYGYTF.

The J gene is TRBJ2-5, the V gene TRBV3-1; TCRdb returns TRBD1, unconfirmable since there is no DNA. Per the germline V gene, CDR1 is LGHDT and CDR2 is YNNKEL (reference sequence). The CDR3 totals 15 residues. The CDR3 here is CASSLGTPRAETQYF.

This chain joins TRBV28 and TRBJ2-3. The CDR3 has 15 amino acids. Germline lookup yields CDR1 MDHEN and CDR2 SYDVKM. The CDR3 reads CASSDRGPLPDTQYF.

The chain combines TRBV20-1 with TRBJ2-1; the D call from TCRdb, TRBD2, cannot be confirmed without DNA. The CDR3 is 16 residues long. CDR1 DFQATT and CDR2 SNEGSKA come from the germline V gene (reference sequence). The CDR3 region is CSAPRGLAGRKNEQFF.

V gene TRBV30 combines with J gene TRBJ1-1; without DNA, the TCRdb call of TRBD1 cannot be checked. Germline loops: CDR1 GTSNPN, CDR2 SVGIG (reference sequence). The CDR3 consists of 13 residues. The CDR3 protein is CAWTGQLNTEAFF. Looking up the rest from reference TRBV30 and TRBJ1-1 gives the full variable domain: SQTIHQWPATLVQPVGSPLSLECTVEGTSNPNLYWYRQAAGRGLQLLFYSVGIGQISSEVPQNLSASRPQDRQFILSSKKLLLSDSGFYLCAWTGQLNTEAFFGQGTRLTVV.

The chain combines TRBV10-3 with TRBJ2-1; checking the TCRdb D call of TRBD1 is not possible without DNA. The CDR3 consists of 14 residues. CDR1 ENHRY and CDR2 SYGVKD come from the germline V gene. The CDR3 loop reads CAISENPRVSEQFF.

J is TRBJ2-3 and V is TRBV5-1; TCRdb's D call of TRBD1 is untestable without DNA. Germline V gene sequence: CDR1 SGHRS, CDR2 YFSETQ. This CDR3 has 14 residues. The CDR3: CASSLAGVEGTQYF.

CDR3 amino acids: CSARNLRGAETQYF. The rearrangement uses TRBV20-1 and TRBJ2-5; TCRdb indicates TRBD1, and absent DNA this call remains unverified. This CDR3 has 14 residues. Germline CDR1 is DFQATT and CDR2 is SNEGSKA (reference sequence).

CDR3 protein: CSASTGLAGEVGETQYF. The chain couples TRBV20-1 to TRBJ2-5; checking the TCRdb D call of TRBD2 is not possible without DNA. This CDR3 has 17 residues. The V gene's germline CDR1 is DFQATT and CDR2 SNEGSKA (reference sequence).

This chain links TRBV19 with TRBJ2-7. The CDR3 spans 11 residues. Germline CDR1 is LNHDA and CDR2 is SQIVND (reference sequence). CDR3 protein: CASSILGEQYF.